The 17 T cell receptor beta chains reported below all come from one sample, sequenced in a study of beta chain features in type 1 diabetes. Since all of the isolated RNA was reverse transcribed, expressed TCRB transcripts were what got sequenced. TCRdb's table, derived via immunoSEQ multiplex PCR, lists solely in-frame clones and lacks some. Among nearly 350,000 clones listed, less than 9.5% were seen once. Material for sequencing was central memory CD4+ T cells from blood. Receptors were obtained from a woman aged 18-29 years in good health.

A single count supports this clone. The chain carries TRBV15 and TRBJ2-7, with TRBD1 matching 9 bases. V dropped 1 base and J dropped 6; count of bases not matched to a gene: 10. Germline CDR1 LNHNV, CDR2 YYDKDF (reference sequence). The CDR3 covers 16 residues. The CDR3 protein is CATSRVGDRAGAEQYF. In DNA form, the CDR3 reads TGTGCCACCAGCAGAGTAGGGGACAGGGCGGGGGCCGAGCAGTACTTC. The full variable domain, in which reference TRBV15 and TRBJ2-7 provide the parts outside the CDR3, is DAMVIQNPRYQVTQFGKPVTLSCSQTLNHNVMYWYQQKSSQAPKLLFHYYDKDFNNEADTPDNFQSRRPNTSFCFLDIRSPGLGDTAMYLCATSRVGDRAGAEQYFGPGTRLTVT.

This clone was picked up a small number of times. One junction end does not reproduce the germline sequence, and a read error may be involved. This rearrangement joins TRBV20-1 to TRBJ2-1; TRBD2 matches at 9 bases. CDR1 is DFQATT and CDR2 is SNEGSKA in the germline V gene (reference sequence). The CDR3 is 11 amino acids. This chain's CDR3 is CSANVLAGQVF. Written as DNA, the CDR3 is TGCAGTGCTAACGTACTAGCGGGCCAGGTCTTC.

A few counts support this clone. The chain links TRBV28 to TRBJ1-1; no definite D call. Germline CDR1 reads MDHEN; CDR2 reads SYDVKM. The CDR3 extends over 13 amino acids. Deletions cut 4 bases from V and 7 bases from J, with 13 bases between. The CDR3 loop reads CASSSVPGGEAFF. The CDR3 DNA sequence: TGTGCCAGCAGTTCCGTTCCTGGCGGTGAAGCTTTCTTT. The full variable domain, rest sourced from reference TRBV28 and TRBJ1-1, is DVKVTQSSRYLVKRTGEKVFLECVQDMDHENMFWYRQDPGLGLRLIYFSYDVKMKEKGDIPEGYSVSREKKERFSLILESASTNQTSMYLCASSSVPGGEAFFGQGTRLTVV.

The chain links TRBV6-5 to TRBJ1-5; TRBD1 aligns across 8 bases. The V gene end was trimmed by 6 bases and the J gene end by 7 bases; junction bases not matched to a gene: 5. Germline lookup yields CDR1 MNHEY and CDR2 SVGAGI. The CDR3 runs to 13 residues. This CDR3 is CASSLDRVQPQHF. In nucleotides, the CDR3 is TGTGCCAGCAGCCTGGACAGGGTCCAGCCCCAGCATTTT.

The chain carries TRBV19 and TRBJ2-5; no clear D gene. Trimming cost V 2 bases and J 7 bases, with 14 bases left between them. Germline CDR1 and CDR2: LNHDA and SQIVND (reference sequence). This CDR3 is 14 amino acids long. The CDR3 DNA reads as TGTGCCAGTAGTATACCCGGACGTTTAGGGACCCAGTACTTC. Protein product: CASSIPGRLGTQYF.

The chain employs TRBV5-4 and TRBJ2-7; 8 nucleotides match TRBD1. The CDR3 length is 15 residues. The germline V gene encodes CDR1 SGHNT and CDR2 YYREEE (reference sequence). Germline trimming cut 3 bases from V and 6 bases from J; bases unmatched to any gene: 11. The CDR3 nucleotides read TGTGCCAGCAGCTCCTTGACCAGGGGGCTATCCGAGCAGTACTTC. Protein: CASSSLTRGLSEQYF.

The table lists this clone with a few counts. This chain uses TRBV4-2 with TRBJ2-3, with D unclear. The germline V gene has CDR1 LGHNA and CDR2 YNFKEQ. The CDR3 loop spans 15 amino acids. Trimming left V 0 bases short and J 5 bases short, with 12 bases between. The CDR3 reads CASSQEWVRLDTQYF. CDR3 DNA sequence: TGTGCCAGCAGCCAAGAATGGGTGCGCCTAGATACGCAGTATTTT.

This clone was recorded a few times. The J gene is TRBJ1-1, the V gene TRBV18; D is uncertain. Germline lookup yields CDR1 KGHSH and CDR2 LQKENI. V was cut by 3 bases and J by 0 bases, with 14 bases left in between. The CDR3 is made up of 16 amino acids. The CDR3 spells CASSPQAGNMNTEAFF. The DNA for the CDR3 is TGTGCCAGCTCACCTCAGGCCGGAAACATGAACACTGAAGCTTTCTTT.

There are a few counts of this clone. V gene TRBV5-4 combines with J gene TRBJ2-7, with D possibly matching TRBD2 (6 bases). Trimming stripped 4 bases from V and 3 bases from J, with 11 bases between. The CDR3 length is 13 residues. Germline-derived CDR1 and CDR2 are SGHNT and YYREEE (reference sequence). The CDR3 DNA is TGTGCCAGCAGCGGTAGCGGAAACTACGAGCAGTACTTC. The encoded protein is CASSGSGNYEQYF.

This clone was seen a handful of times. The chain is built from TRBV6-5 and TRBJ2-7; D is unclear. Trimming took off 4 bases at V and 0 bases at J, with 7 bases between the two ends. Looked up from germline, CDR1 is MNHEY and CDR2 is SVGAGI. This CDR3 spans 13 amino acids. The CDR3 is CASSFSVSYEQYF. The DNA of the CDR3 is TGTGCCAGCAGTTTTTCCGTCTCCTACGAGCAGTACTTC.

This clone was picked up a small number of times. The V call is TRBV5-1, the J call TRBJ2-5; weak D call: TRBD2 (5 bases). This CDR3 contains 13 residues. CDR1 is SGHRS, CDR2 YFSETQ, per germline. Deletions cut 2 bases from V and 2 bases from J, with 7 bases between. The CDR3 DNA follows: TGCGCCAGCAGCTTTCGGAGGCAAGAGACCCAGTACTTC. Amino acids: CASSFRRQETQYF.

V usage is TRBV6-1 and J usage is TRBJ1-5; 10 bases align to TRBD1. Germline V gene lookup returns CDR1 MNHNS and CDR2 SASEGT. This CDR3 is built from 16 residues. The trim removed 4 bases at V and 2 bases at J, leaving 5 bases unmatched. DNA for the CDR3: TGTGCCAGCAGTGTACGGACAGGGGGAGGCAATCAGCCCCAGCATTTT. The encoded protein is CASSVRTGGGNQPQHF.

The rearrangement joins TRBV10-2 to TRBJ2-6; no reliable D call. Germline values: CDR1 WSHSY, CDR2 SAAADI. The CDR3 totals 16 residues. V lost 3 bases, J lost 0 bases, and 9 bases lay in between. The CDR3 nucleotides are TGCGCCAGCAGTGAAGGGTTCGGCTCTGGGGCCAACGTCCTGACTTTC. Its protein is CASSEGFGSGANVLTF.

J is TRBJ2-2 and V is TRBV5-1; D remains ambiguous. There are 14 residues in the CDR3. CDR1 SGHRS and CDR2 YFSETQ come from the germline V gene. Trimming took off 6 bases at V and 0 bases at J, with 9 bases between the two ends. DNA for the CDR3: TGCGCCAGCAAACCTCTCGCGAACACCGGGGAGCTGTTTTTT. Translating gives CASKPLANTGELFF.

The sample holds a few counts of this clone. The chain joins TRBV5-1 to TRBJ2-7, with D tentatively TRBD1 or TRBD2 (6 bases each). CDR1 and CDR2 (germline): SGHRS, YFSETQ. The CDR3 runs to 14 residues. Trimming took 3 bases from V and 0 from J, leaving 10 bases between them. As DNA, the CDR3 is TGCGCCAGCAGCTCCAGGGGACTCTCCTACGAGCAGTACTTC. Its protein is CASSSRGLSYEQYF.

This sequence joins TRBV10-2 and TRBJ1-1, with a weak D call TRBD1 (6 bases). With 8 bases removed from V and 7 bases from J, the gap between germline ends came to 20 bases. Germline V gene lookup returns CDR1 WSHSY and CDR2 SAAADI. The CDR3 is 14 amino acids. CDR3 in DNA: TGCGCCAGCCTACGGACAGCTCGTTATGGTGAAGCTTTCTTT. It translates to CASLRTARYGEAFF.

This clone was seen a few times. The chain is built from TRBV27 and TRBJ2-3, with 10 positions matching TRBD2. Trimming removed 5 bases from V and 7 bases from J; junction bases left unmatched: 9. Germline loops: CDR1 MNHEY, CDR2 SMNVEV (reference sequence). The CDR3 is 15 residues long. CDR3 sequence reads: CASSPAGGPSHTQYF. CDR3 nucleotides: TGTGCCAGCAGTCCAGCGGGAGGGCCCTCACATACGCAGTATTTT.